This TCR beta chain was sequenced for a study of blood T cell repertoires in COVID-19. Study-level information: COVID-19 samples collected from the United States, Italy and Spain covered acute and convalescent phases. The analysed material was cDNA or gDNA that came from T cells, B-cell-depleted T cells, or PBMCs.

The CDR3 has 20 residues. Germline V gene lookup returns CDR1 LGHNA and CDR2 YNFKEQ. V gave up 0 bases and J gave up 0 bases; unmatched junction bases: 12. In the study's own analysis: Scientists estimated how many nucleated cells there were by amplifying reference gene primers. Using immunoSEQ multiplex PCR, the repertoire was profiled, and TCRdb retains in-frame clones only, with some absent. The D gene and trimming were derived from the DNA, and the V and J assignments and clone size from that table. The profile shows under 200,000 clones, more than 75% of them singletons. The rearrangement joins TRBV4-2 to TRBJ1-5; 9 bases are shared with TRBD1. Sequencing input: peripheral blood. The receptor was isolated from a man younger than 35 with active or convalescent COVID-19. The CDR3 loop reads CASSQDRTGVGAYSNQPQHF. The CDR3 bases are TGTGCCAGCAGCCAAGATAGGACAGGGGTGGGTGCCTATAGCAATCAGCCCCAGCATTTT.